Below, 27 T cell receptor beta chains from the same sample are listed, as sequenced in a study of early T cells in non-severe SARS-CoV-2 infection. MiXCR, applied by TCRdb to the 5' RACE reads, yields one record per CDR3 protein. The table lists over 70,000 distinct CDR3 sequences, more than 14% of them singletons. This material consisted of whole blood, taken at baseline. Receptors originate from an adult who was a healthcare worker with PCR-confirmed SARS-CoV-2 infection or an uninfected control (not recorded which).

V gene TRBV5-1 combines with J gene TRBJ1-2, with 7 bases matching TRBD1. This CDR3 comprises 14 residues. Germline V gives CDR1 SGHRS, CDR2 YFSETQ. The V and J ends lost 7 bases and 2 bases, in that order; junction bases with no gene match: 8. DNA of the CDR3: TGCGCCAGCTCGCTAACACAGGGGAACTATGGCTACACCTTC. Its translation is CASSLTQGNYGYTF.

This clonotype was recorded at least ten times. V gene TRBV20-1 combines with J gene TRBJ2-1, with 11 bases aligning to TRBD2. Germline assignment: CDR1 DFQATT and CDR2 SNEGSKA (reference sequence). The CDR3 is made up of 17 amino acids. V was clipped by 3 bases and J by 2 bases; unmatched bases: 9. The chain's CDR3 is CSARGLGSGRAYNEQFF. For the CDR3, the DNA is TGCAGTGCTAGGGGCCTCGGTAGCGGGAGGGCCTACAATGAGCAGTTCTTC.

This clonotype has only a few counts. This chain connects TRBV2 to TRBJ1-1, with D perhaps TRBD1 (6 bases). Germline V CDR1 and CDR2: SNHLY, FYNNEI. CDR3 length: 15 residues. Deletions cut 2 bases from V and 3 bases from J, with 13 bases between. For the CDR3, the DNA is TGTGCCAGCAGTGAAATTGGGGGCGGGGACACTGAAGCTTTCTTT. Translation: CASSEIGGGDTEAFF.

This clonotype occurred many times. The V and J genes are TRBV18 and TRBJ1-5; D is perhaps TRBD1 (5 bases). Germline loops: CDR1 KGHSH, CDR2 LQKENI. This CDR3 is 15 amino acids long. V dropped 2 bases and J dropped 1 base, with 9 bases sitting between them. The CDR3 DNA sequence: TGTGCCAGCTCACCAGCCGCAGGGAGCAATCAGCCCCAGCATTTT. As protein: CASSPAAGSNQPQHF.

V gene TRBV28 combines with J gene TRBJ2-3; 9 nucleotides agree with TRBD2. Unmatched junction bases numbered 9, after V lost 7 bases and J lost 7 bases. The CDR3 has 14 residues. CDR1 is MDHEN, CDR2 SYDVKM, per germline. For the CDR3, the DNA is TGTGCCAGCATACTGACTAGCGGTGCCCATACGCAGTATTTT. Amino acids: CASILTSGAHTQYF.

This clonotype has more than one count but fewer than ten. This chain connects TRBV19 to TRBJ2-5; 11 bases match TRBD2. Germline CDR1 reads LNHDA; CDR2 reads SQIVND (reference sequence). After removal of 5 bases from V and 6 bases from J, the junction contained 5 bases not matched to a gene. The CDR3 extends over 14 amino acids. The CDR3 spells CASSVSGRGQTQYF. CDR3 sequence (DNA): TGTGCCAGTAGTGTTAGCGGGAGGGGCCAGACCCAGTACTTC.

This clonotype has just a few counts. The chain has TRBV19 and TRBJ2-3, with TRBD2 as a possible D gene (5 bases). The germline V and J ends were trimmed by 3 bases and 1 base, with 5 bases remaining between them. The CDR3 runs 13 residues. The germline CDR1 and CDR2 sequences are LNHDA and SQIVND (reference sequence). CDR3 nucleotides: TGTGCCAGTAGTATTAGCGGCACAGATACGCAGTATTTT. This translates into CASSISGTDTQYF. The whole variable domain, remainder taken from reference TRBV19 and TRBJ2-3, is DGGITQSPKYLFRKEGQNVTLSCEQNLNHDAMYWYRQDPGQGLRLIYYSQIVNDFQKGDIAEGYSVSREKKESFPLTVTSAQKNPTAFYLCASSISGTDTQYFGPGTRLTVL.

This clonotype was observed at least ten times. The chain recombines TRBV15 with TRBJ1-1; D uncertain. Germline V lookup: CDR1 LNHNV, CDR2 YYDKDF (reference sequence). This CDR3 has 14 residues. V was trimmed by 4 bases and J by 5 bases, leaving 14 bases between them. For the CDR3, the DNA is TGTGCCACCAGCACCCCCGGGGAGTTTACTGAAGCTTTCTTT. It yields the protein CATSTPGEFTEAFF.

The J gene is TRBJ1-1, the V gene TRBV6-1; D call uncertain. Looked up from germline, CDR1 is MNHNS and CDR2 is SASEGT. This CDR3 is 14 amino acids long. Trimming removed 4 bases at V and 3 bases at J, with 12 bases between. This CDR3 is CASSAEHGYTEAFF. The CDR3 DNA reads TGTGCCAGCAGTGCGGAACATGGGTACACTGAAGCTTTCTTT.

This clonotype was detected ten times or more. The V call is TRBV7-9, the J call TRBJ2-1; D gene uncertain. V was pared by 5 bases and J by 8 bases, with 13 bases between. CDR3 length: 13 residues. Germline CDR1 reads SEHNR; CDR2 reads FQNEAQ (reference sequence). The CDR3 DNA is TGTGCCAGCAGCCAGCCCCTAAGTTATGAGCAGTTCTTC. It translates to CASSQPLSYEQFF.

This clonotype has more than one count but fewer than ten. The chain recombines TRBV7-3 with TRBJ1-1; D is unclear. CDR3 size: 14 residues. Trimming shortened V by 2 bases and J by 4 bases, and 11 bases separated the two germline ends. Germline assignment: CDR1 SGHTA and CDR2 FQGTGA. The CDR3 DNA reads TGTGCCAGCAGCTTACTAGGGTCAAGCACTGAAGCTTTCTTT. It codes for CASSLLGSSTEAFF.

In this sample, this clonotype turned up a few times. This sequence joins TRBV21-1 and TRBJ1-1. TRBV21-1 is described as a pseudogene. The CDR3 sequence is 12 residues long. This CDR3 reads CASSSADTEAFF. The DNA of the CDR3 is TGTGCCAGCTCCTCAGCCGACACTGAAGCTTTCTTT.

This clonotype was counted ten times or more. CDR3 residues: CASSQDPPGTFFEQYF. CDR3 in DNA: TGTGCCAGCAGCCAAGACCCCCCAGGGACTTTCTTCGAGCAGTACTTC. The genes are TRBV3-1 and TRBJ2-7; a weak D match, TRBD2 (6 bases). Between the trimmed V and J ends, which lost 0 bases and 6 bases, there was a span of 18 bases. Looked up from germline, CDR1 is LGHDT and CDR2 is YNNKEL (reference sequence). The CDR3 consists of 16 residues.

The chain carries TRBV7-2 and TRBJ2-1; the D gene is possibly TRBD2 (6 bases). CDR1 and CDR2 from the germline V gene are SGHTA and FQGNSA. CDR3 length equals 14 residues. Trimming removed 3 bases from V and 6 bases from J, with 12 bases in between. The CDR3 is CASSFYGSANEQFF. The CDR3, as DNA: TGTGCCAGCAGCTTCTACGGGAGTGCCAATGAGCAGTTCTTC.

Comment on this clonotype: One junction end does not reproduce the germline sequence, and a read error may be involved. CDR3 sequence reads: CSASTLTASENTIYF. In DNA form, the CDR3 reads TGCAGTGCTAGTACGCTCACAGCCTCTGAAAACACCATATATTTT. The chain links TRBV20-1 to TRBJ1-3; D not resolved. The CDR3 has 15 residues. Germline loops: CDR1 DFQATT, CDR2 SNEGSKA (reference sequence).

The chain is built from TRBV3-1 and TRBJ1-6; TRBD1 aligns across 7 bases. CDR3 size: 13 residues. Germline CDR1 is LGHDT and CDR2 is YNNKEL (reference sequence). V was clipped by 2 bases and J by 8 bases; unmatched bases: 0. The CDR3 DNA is TGTGCCAGCAGCCAAACAGGGGATTCACCCCTCCACTTT. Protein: CASSQTGDSPLHF.

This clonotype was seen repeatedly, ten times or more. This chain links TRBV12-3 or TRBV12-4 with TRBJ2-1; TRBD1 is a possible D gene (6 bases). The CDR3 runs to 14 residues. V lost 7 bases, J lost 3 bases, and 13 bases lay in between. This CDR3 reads CASKFGGHYNEQFF. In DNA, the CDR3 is TGTGCCAGCAAATTTGGGGGCCACTACAATGAGCAGTTCTTC.

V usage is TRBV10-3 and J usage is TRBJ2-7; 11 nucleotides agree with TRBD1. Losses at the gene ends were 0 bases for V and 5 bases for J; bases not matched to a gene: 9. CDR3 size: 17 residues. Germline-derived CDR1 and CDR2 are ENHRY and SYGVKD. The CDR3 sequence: CAISESAPGTGGDEQYF. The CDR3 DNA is TGTGCCATCAGTGAGTCGGCCCCCGGGACAGGGGGTGACGAGCAGTACTTC.

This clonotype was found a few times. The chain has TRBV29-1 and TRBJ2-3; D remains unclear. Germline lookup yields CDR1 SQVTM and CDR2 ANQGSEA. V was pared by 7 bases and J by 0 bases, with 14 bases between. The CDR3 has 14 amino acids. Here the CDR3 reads CSAVEAQSTDTQYF. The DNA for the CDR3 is TGCAGCGCCGTGGAAGCACAAAGCACAGATACGCAGTATTTT.

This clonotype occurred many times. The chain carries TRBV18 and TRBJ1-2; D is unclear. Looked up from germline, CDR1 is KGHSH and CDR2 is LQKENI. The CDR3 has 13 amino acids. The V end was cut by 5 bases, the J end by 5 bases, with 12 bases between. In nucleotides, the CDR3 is TGTGCCAGCTCAGCTTCGGGAGGTTATGGCTACACCTTC. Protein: CASSASGGYGYTF.

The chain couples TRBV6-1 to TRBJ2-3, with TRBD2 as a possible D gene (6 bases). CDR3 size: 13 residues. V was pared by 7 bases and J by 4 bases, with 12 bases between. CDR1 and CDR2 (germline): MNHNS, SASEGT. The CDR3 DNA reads TGTGCCAGCAACCGGGAGTGGGCAGATACGCAGTATTTT. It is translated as CASNREWADTQYF.

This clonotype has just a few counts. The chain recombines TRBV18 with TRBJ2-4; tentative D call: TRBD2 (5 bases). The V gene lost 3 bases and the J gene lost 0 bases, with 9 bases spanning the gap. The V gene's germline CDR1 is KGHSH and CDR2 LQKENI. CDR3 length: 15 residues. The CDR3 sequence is CASSPDLLAKNIQYF. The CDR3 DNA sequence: TGTGCCAGCTCACCGGACTTACTAGCCAAAAACATTCAGTACTTC. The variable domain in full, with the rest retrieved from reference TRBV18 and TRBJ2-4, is NAGVMQNPRHLVRRRGQEARLRCSPMKGHSHVYWYRQLPEEGLKFMVYLQKENIIDESGMPKERFSAEFPKEGPSILRIQQVVRGDSAAYFCASSPDLLAKNIQYFGAGTRLSVL.

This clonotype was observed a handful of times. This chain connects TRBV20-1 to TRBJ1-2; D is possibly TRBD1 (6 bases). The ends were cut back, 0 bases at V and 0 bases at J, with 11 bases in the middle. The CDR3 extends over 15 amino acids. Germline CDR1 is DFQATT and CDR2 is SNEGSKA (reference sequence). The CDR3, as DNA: TGCAGTGCTAGAGATCGAGGACAGACTAACTATGGCTACACCTTC. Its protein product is CSARDRGQTNYGYTF.

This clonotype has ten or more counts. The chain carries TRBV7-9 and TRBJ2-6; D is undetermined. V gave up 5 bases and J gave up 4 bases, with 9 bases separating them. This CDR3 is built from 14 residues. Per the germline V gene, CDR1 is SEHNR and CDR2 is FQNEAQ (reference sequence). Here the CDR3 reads CASSPTDGANVLTF. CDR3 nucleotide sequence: TGTGCCAGCAGCCCCACAGACGGGGCCAACGTCCTGACTTTC.

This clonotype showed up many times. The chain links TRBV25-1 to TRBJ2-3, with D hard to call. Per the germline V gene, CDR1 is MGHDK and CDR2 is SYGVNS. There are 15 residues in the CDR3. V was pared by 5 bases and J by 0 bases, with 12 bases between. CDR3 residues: CASSHGRTSTDTQYF. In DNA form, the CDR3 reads TGTGCCAGCAGTCACGGGCGCACTAGCACAGATACGCAGTATTTT.

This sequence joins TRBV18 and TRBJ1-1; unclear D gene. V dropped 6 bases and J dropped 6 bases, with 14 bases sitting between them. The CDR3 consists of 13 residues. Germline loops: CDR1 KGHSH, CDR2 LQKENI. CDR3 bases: TGTGCCAGCTCTCTCTGGGATAACTCTGAAGCTTTCTTT. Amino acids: CASSLWDNSEAFF.

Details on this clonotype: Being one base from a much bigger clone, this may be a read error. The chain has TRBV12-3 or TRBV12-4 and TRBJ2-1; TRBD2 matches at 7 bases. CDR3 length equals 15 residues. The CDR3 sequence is CASTPPGGRYNEQSF. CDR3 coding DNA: TGTGCCAGCACCCCTCCGGGAGGAAGGTACAATGAGCAGTCCTTC.